Below, 3 T cell receptor beta chains from the same sample are listed, as sequenced in a study of blood T cells in healthy people across ages. A sample-barcoded 5' primer and a J-beta primer mix were used in a second PCR of roughly 7 to 11 cycles. Using its own MiXCR run on the 5' RACE reads, TCRdb lists one record per CDR3 protein. The table lists roughly 800,000 distinct CDR3 sequences, about 34% of them singletons. The sequenced sample consisted of blood. The receptor source for this set is a man between 18 and 35 years old in good health.

This sequence joins TRBV20-1 and TRBJ2-1; TRBD1 matches at 7 bases. CDR1 and CDR2 from the germline V gene are DFQATT and SNEGSKA (reference sequence). V was pared by 6 bases and J by 6 bases, with 8 bases of the junction left unmatched. The CDR3 loop spans 13 amino acids. CDR3 region: CSAQTTGVNEQFF. The CDR3 nucleotides read TGCAGTGCCCAGACAACAGGGGTCAATGAGCAGTTCTTC.

The chain is built from TRBV5-1 and TRBJ2-6; unclear D gene. V dropped 7 bases and J dropped 0 bases, with 11 bases sitting between them. This CDR3 spans 15 amino acids. Germline CDR1 and CDR2: SGHRS and YFSETQ. The CDR3 loop reads CASAPPASGANVLTF. CDR3 coding DNA: TGCGCCAGCGCCCCCCCAGCCTCTGGGGCCAACGTCCTGACTTTC.

This clonotype was recorded many times. V is TRBV20-1 and J is TRBJ2-7, with 7 bases fitting TRBD1. The CDR3 totals 13 residues. The germline CDR1 and CDR2 sequences are DFQATT and SNEGSKA (reference sequence). The junction had 6 bases not matched to a gene; V was cut back by 6 bases and J by 1 base. This CDR3 is CSAQDRKSYEQYF. CDR3 nucleotide sequence: TGCAGTGCCCAGGACAGGAAATCCTACGAGCAGTACTTC.